This record covers a single TCR beta chain. Using a J-beta primer mix together with a sample-barcoded 5' primer, a second PCR was run for about 6 to 12 cycles. TCRdb recomputed calls from the 5' RACE reads with MiXCR, one row per CDR3 protein. The profile shows about 800,000 distinct CDR3 sequences, roughly 50% of them singletons. The sample comes from a study of blood T cells in healthy people across ages. The CDR3 has 14 amino acids. The V and J ends lost 7 bases and 2 bases respectively, with 17 bases between them. CDR1 is SQVTM, CDR2 ANQGSEA, per germline. This sequence was found in a man between 25 and 39 years old in good health. Input material: blood. The chain links TRBV29-1 to TRBJ1-2; D call uncertain. The CDR3 loop reads CSAVGQSLNYGYTF. The CDR3 nucleotides read TGCAGCGCTGTCGGTCAGTCCCTCAACTATGGCTACACCTTC.